One and the same sample provided the 14 T cell receptor beta chains below, sequenced in a study of CD8 T cells in Susac syndrome. After extraction with the RNeasy kit, about 0.5 to 1 ug of the RNA was reverse transcribed using random hexamers. In TCRdb, the immunoSEQ multiplex PCR reads were re-called with MiXCR into one record per CDR3 protein. The table lists 150,000 to 160,000 distinct CDR3 sequences, approximately 93% of them singletons. Material for sequencing was CD8+ T cells from PBMCs. These receptors were taken from a human donor with multiple sclerosis.

This chain connects TRBV3-1 to TRBJ2-7, with D possibly matching TRBD2 (6 bases). CDR1 and CDR2 (germline): LGHDT, YNNKEL (reference sequence). V was clipped by 3 bases and J by 4 bases, with 10 bases between them. The CDR3 is 13 amino acids. The CDR3 loop reads CASSQDLAYEQYF. CDR3 coding DNA: TGTGCCAGCAGCCAGGACCTAGCGTACGAGCAGTACTTC.

The CDR3 reads CASSPAGEGNTEAFF. As DNA, the CDR3 is TGTGCCAGCAGCCCAGCCGGAGAGGGAAACACTGAAGCTTTCTTT. The chain recombines TRBV11-1 with TRBJ1-1; D call uncertain. CDR1 is SGHAT, CDR2 FQDESV, per germline (reference sequence). CDR3 size: 15 residues. V lost 5 bases, J lost 2 bases, and 15 bases lay in between.

V usage is TRBV9 and J usage is TRBJ2-2, with 7 positions matching TRBD2. CDR1 is SGDLS and CDR2 is YYNGEE in the germline V gene. This CDR3 spans 12 amino acids. With V trimmed by 7 bases and J by 3 bases, 0 bases remained unmatched. In DNA form, the CDR3 reads TGTGCCAGCCGGGGGGACACCGGGGAGCTGTTTTTT. Translated, it gives CASRGDTGELFF.

The V gene is TRBV7-9, the J gene TRBJ1-2; maybe TRBD1 (5 bases). Germline assignment: CDR1 SEHNR and CDR2 FQNEAQ (reference sequence). V was clipped by 3 bases and J by 6 bases, with 20 bases between them. This CDR3 region has 16 residues. The CDR3, as DNA: TGTGCCAGCAGCTTTGGGCGGGGCCAGGGCCCCGATGGCTACACCTTC. This translates into CASSFGRGQGPDGYTF.

The chain carries TRBV27 and TRBJ2-2; D unclear. The CDR3 contains 16 residues. The germline gives CDR1 MNHEY, CDR2 SMNVEV (reference sequence). The V and J ends lost 2 bases and 1 base respectively, with 11 bases between them. This chain's CDR3 is CASSLSIARNTGELFF. The CDR3 DNA reads TGTGCCAGCAGTTTAAGCATTGCAAGGAACACCGGGGAGCTGTTTTTT.

The V gene is TRBV7-9, the J gene TRBJ1-5; D remains ambiguous. V gave up 1 base and J gave up 9 bases, with 7 bases separating them. The CDR3 has 12 residues. The germline CDR1 and CDR2 sequences are SEHNR and FQNEAQ (reference sequence). The DNA of the CDR3 is TGTGCCAGCAGCTTAGAAGGTTCGCCCCAGCATTTT. It yields the protein CASSLEGSPQHF.

This clonotype was counted a single time. V and J are TRBV5-1 and TRBJ2-1; possibly TRBD1 or TRBD2 for D (7 bases each). Trimming took off 3 bases at V and 15 bases at J, with 13 bases between the two ends. The CDR3 loop spans 11 amino acids. Germline lookup yields CDR1 SGHRS and CDR2 YFSETQ. The CDR3 nucleotides read TGCGCCAGCAGCTCAGGGGGGGTACTGTTCTTC. Translating it yields CASSSGGVLFF.

The CDR3 nucleotides are TGTGCCAGCAGCACACAACGGGGGGCCCTCCAGACCCAGTACTTC. This codes for CASSTQRGALQTQYF. This chain connects TRBV12-3 or TRBV12-4 to TRBJ2-5; D possibly corresponds to TRBD2 (7 bases). There are 15 residues in the CDR3. Trimming stripped 6 bases from V and 6 bases from J, with 20 bases between.

The chain employs TRBV29-1 and TRBJ2-1; 11 bases line up with TRBD2. Germline V CDR1 and CDR2: SQVTM, ANQGSEA. The CDR3 spans 14 residues. V shed 7 bases, J shed 3 bases, and the junction held 5 bases outside the gene matches. CDR3 nucleotides: TGCAGCGCAAGTGGGACTAGCGGCTACAATGAGCAGTTCTTC. Translating it yields CSASGTSGYNEQFF.

The chain joins TRBV9 to TRBJ2-1; 8 positions agree with TRBD2. The length of the CDR3 is 14 residues. Germline V CDR1 and CDR2: SGDLS, YYNGEE. Losses at the gene ends were 7 bases for V and 4 bases for J; bases not matched to a gene: 7. CDR3 in DNA: TGTGCCAGCGCGGCGAGCGGGGGTTACAATGAGCAGTTCTTC. Translated: CASAASGGYNEQFF.

J is TRBJ2-3 and V is TRBV20-1; the D gene could be TRBD1 or TRBD2 (5 bases each). Germline assignment: CDR1 DFQATT and CDR2 SNEGSKA (reference sequence). Trimming removed 0 bases at V and 6 bases at J, with 19 bases between. The CDR3 covers 16 residues. CDR3 nucleotides: TGCAGTGCTAGAGATCTTGGGGGAATTGGGTTGGATACGCAGTATTTT. Amino acid sequence: CSARDLGGIGLDTQYF.

The rearrangement joins TRBV5-6 to TRBJ1-1; 8 nucleotides match TRBD1. V lost 0 bases to trimming and J lost 5 bases; unmatched junction nucleotides: 3. Per the germline V gene, CDR1 is SGHDT and CDR2 is YYEEEE. CDR3 length: 14 residues. CDR3 region: CASSLGTGLTEAFF. CDR3 coding DNA: TGTGCCAGCAGCTTGGGGACAGGGTTGACTGAAGCTTTCTTT.

The rearrangement uses TRBV4-2 and TRBJ2-7, with D perhaps matching TRBD2 (5 bases). Germline V gene sequence: CDR1 LGHNA, CDR2 YNFKEQ. This CDR3 is 15 amino acids long. Trimming stripped 0 bases from V and 3 bases from J, with 12 bases between. CDR3 sequence reads: CASSQEPGKVYEQYF. CDR3 bases: TGTGCCAGCAGCCAAGAACCGGGAAAAGTCTACGAGCAGTACTTC.

V usage is TRBV28 and J usage is TRBJ2-3, with D tentatively TRBD2 (5 bases). V lost 6 bases, J lost 4 bases, and 11 bases lay in between. CDR3 length: 13 residues. CDR1 is MDHEN, CDR2 SYDVKM, per germline. DNA of the CDR3: TGTGCCAGCAGCGCCACCGGGGCAGATACGCAGTATTTT. Amino acid sequence: CASSATGADTQYF. The full variable domain, its missing parts supplied by reference TRBV28 and TRBJ2-3, is DVKVTQSSRYLVKRTGEKVFLECVQDMDHENMFWYRQDPGLGLRLIYFSYDVKMKEKGDIPEGYSVSREKKERFSLILESASTNQTSMYLCASSATGADTQYFGPGTRLTVL.